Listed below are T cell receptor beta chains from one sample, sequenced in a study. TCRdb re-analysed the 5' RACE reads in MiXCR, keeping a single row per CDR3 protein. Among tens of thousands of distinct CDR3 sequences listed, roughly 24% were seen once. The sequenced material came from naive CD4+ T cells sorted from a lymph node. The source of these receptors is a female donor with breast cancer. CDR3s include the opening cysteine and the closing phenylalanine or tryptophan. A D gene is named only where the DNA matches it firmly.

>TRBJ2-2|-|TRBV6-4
CASSDGRGTGELFF
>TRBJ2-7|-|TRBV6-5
CASSHGEAYEQYF
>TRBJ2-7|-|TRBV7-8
CASSLAPTTSTGRYEQYF
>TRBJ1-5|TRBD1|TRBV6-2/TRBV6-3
CASRDRQGRNQPQHF
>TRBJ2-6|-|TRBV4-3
CASSQEGGTGADVLTF
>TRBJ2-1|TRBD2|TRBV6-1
CASSELLAGATYNEQFF
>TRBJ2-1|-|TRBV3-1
CASSRAESSYNEQFF
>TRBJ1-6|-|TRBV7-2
CASGLGVNSPLHF
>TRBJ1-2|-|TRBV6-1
CASTRNYGYTF
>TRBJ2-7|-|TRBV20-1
CSADTEGYEQYF
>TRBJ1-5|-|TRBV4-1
CASSQGPGNQPQHF
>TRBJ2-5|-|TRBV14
CTSSHSERRETQYF
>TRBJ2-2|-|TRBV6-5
CASSFTRGELFF
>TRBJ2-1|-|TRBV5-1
CASSLAIGVPYNEQFF
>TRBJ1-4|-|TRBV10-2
CASSESTVNEKLFF
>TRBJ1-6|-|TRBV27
CASSSPPGPLGNSPLHF
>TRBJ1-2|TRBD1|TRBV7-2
CASSMSDRGTQGYTF
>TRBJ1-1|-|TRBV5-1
CASSLAVLEGTEAFF
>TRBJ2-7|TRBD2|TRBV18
CASSPFLAGQYEQYF
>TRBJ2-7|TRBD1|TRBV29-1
CSVEDPGTGYEQYF
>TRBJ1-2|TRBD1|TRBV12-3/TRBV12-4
CASSFRRGGSEGGYTF
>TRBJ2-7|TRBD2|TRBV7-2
CASSLVSGGEQYF
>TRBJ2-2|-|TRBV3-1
CASSPQPRGTYTGELFF
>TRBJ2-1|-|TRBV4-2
CASSIQGTGSYNEQFF
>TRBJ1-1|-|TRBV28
CASSTIKRITEAFF
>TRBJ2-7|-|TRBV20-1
CSASLGAYEQYF
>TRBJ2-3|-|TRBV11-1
CASSLEADTQYF
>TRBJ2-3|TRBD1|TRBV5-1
CASSWDRGSTDTQYF
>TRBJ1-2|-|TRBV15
CATSRRGEWNGYTF
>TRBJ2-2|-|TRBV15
CATSRDGPGVRTGELFF
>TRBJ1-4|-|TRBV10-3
CAISEAGTEKLFF
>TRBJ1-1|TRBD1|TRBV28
CASSYQQGRTEAFF
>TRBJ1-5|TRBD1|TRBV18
CASSQTGGVQPQHF
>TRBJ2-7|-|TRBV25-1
CASSELTGLPYEQYF
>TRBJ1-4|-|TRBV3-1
CASSLGQREKLFF
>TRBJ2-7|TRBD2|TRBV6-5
CASSYSGISYEQYF
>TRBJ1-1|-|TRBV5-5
CASSLVFGRALNTEAFF
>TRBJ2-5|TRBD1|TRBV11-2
CASSAGTGKTQYF
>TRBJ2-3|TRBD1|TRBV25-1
CASSGTGTDTQYF
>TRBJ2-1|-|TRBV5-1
CASRIFGNEQFF
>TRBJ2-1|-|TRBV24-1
CATSDLVWTEQFF
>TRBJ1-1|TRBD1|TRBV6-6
CASRPQGTGAAFF
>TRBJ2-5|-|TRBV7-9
CASSPQAETQYF
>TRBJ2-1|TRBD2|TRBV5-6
CASSLPSGTVNEQFF
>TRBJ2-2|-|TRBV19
CASSFSGVGTGELFF
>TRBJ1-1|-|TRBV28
CASSFFGPGLEAFF
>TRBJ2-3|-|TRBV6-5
CASSGSSSTDTQYF
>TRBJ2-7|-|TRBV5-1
CASSLVLGYEQYF
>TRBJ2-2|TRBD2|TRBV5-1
CASSLVGFELAGYRPGELFF
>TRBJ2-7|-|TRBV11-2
CASSLDIPPPNYEQYF
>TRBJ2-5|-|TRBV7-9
CASSRAAAQETQYF